Each of the 17 T cell receptor beta chains below was sequenced from the same sample in a study of blood T cell repertoires in COVID-19 (dated by TCRdb to about 2020). The protocol used for the library was the immunoSEQ multiplex PCR assay. The source is immuneACCESS, and TCRdb retained only in-frame sequences with V and J called. Part of the clones is not carried over; for the studies checked, unresolved V genes explain less than half of this, and the remainder is unexplained. For this sample there are tens of thousands of clones; roughly 80% appear just once. The ten largest account for about an eighth of the sample. The specimen was peripheral blood. All receptors come from a human donor in a cohort sampled during active COVID-19.

A single count supports this clone. The chain carries TRBV15 and TRBJ2-7; D is perhaps TRBD1 (6 bases). CDR3 length: 14 amino acids. Per germline, CDR1 LNHNV and CDR2 YYDKDF (reference sequence). V gave up 6 bases and J gave up 2 bases, with 14 bases separating them. CDR3 amino acids: CATREQGSPYEQYF. In DNA form, the CDR3 reads TGTGCCACCAGAGAACAGGGCTCACCCTACGAGCAGTACTTC. Variable domain in full (rest from reference TRBV15 and TRBJ2-7): DAMVIQNPRYQVTQFGKPVTLSCSQTLNHNVMYWYQQKSSQAPKLLFHYYDKDFNNEADTPDNFQSRRPNTSFCFLDIRSPGLGDTAMYLCATREQGSPYEQYFGPGTRLTVT.

Regarding this clone: This sample also contains other DNA sequences that code for the same CDR3. This chain uses TRBV11-2 with TRBJ2-5, with a possible D match to TRBD2 (6 bases). The CDR3 has 15 residues. Between the trimmed V and J ends, which lost 1 base and 4 bases, there was a span of 13 bases. Germline values: CDR1 SGHAT, CDR2 FQNNGV. The CDR3 bases are TGTGCCAGCAGCTTAGTCCGGGCGGGGCGAGAGACCCAGTACTTC. Residues: CASSLVRAGRETQYF.

The chain couples TRBV19 to TRBJ2-3, with 10 nucleotides matching TRBD2. Germline lookup yields CDR1 LNHDA and CDR2 SQIVND (reference sequence). The trim removed 4 bases at V and 3 bases at J, leaving 1 base unmatched. The CDR3 loop spans 14 amino acids. The CDR3 DNA sequence: TGTGCCAGTAGTAGGGGACTAGCGACAGATACGCAGTATTTT. Protein sequence: CASSRGLATDTQYF.

V is TRBV9 and J is TRBJ2-7, with a tentative D call TRBD1 (6 bases). This CDR3 contains 15 residues. CDR1 SGDLS and CDR2 YYNGEE come from the germline V gene. Between the trimmed V and J ends, which lost 0 bases and 6 bases, there was a span of 16 bases. The CDR3 here is CASSVATGPGGEQYF. For the CDR3, the DNA is TGTGCCAGCAGCGTAGCGACAGGCCCTGGAGGCGAGCAGTACTTC.

This sequence joins TRBV13 and TRBJ2-3; 8 bases agree with TRBD2. The J segment lost 2 bases and the V segment lost 6 bases, leaving 7 bases of the junction unmatched. The CDR3 is made up of 15 amino acids. The germline V gene encodes CDR1 PRHDT and CDR2 FYEKMQ (reference sequence). The CDR3 region is CASRDGGAVTDTQYF. In DNA form, the CDR3 reads TGTGCCAGCAGGGACGGGGGGGCCGTCACAGATACGCAGTATTTT.

The chain joins TRBV15 to TRBJ1-2; the D gene is possibly TRBD1 (5 bases). The V gene's germline CDR1 is LNHNV and CDR2 YYDKDF (reference sequence). The V end was cut by 1 base, the J end by 2 bases, with 8 bases between. This CDR3 is 14 amino acids long. For the CDR3, the DNA is TGTGCCACCAGCAGAGTTTCAGGGAACTATGGCTACACCTTC. It encodes CATSRVSGNYGYTF.

V gene TRBV7-9 combines with J gene TRBJ2-6, with 8 nucleotides matching TRBD2. With V trimmed by 3 bases and J by 0 bases, 10 bases remained unmatched. Looked up from germline, CDR1 is SEHNR and CDR2 is FQNEAQ (reference sequence). This CDR3 has 19 amino acids. The CDR3 protein is CASSFRLATKFSGANVLTF. CDR3 DNA: TGTGCCAGCAGCTTCCGACTAGCGACCAAATTCTCTGGGGCCAACGTCCTGACTTTC.

The chain combines TRBV24-1 with TRBJ2-6, with TRBD1 matching 10 bases. The germline CDR1 and CDR2 sequences are KGHDR and SFDVKD. Trimming at V came to 10 bases and at J to 1 base, leaving 6 bases not matched to a gene. This CDR3 contains 16 residues. The CDR3: CATGTGDTSGANVLTF. CDR3 bases: TGTGCCACGGGGACAGGGGATACGTCTGGGGCCAACGTCCTGACTTTC.

This clone was recorded once. V usage is TRBV27 and J usage is TRBJ1-4, with no clear D. The CDR3 covers 12 residues. Germline lookup yields CDR1 MNHEY and CDR2 SMNVEV (reference sequence). V was trimmed by 8 bases and J by 0 bases, leaving 4 bases between them. The CDR3 sequence is CASRATNEKLFF. The CDR3, as DNA: TGTGCCAGCCGTGCAACTAATGAAAAACTGTTTTTT.

For this clone: Other DNA sequences in this sample translate to the same CDR3. The gene calls are TRBV30 and TRBJ1-1; 7 bases agree with TRBD1. In germline, CDR1 is GTSNPN, CDR2 SVGIG (reference sequence). The CDR3 is made up of 13 amino acids. The V gene end was trimmed by 2 bases and the J gene end by 3 bases; junction bases not matched to a gene: 3. The CDR3 DNA reads TGTGCCTGGAGTCAGGGGGATTACACTGAAGCTTTCTTT. This translates into CAWSQGDYTEAFF.

V is TRBV2 and J is TRBJ2-7; TRBD1 aligns across 7 bases. The germline CDR1 and CDR2 sequences are SNHLY and FYNNEI. V gave up 1 base and J gave up 0 bases; unmatched junction bases: 6. The length of the CDR3 is 16 residues. Here the CDR3 DNA reads TGTGCCAGCAGTGAAGTGACTGGGACAGCCTCCTACGAGCAGTACTTC. Translating gives CASSEVTGTASYEQYF.

This sequence joins TRBV19 and TRBJ2-1; 10 bases are shared with TRBD2. V shed 9 bases, J shed 6 bases, and the junction held 17 bases outside the gene matches. CDR1 is LNHDA and CDR2 is SQIVND in the germline V gene (reference sequence). This CDR3 region has 17 residues. This chain's CDR3 is CASNTGGASGGPNEQFF. The CDR3 nucleotides are TGTGCCAGCAACACCGGGGGAGCTAGCGGGGGCCCCAATGAGCAGTTCTTC.

V is TRBV12-5 and J is TRBJ1-1; perhaps TRBD1 as D (6 bases). The CDR3 loop spans 14 amino acids. From germline, CDR1 is LGHNT and CDR2 FRNRAP. Deletions cut 0 bases from V and 4 bases from J, with 9 bases between. The CDR3 DNA reads as TGTGCTAGTGGTTTGGTTGCAGGGGCCACTGAAGCTTTCTTT. Residues: CASGLVAGATEAFF.

This clone appeared once. CDR3 bases: TGTGCCAGCAGCTTGAACATTGACAACGTCCTGACTTTC. Its translation is CASSLNIDNVLTF. V gene TRBV7-9 combines with J gene TRBJ2-6; no clear D gene. The V end was cut by 3 bases, the J end by 9 bases, with 9 bases between. The CDR3 contains 13 residues. Germline CDR1 is SEHNR and CDR2 is FQNEAQ (reference sequence).

This clone came up once. The chain uses TRBV4-1 and TRBJ2-1, with a possible D match to TRBD2 (6 bases). Germline CDR1 MGHRA, CDR2 YSYEKL. The CDR3 runs to 14 residues. V lost 2 bases, J lost 8 bases, and 13 bases lay in between. CDR3 protein: CASSQIGGWDEQFF. The CDR3 bases are TGCGCCAGCAGCCAAATTGGGGGGTGGGATGAGCAGTTCTTC.

The count of this clone is one. The V gene is TRBV5-4, the J gene TRBJ2-7; 7 bases are a match to TRBD2. The CDR3 sequence is 13 residues long. V lost 6 bases to trimming and J lost 2 bases; unmatched junction nucleotides: 5. Germline values: CDR1 SGHNT, CDR2 YYREEE (reference sequence). CDR3 bases: TGTGCCAGCAACCTGGCGGGGGCCTACGAGCAGTACTTC. This gives the protein CASNLAGAYEQYF.

The CDR3, as DNA: TGCGCCAGCAGTGAGTCGACAGGGGGGGAGGCTTCACCCCTCCACTTT. Translation gives CASSESTGGEASPLHF. The chain carries TRBV10-2 and TRBJ1-6; 9 bases are a match to TRBD1. The CDR3 sequence is 16 residues long. Germline-derived CDR1 and CDR2 are WSHSY and SAAADI. Trimming removed 0 bases from V and 9 bases from J; junction bases left unmatched: 6.